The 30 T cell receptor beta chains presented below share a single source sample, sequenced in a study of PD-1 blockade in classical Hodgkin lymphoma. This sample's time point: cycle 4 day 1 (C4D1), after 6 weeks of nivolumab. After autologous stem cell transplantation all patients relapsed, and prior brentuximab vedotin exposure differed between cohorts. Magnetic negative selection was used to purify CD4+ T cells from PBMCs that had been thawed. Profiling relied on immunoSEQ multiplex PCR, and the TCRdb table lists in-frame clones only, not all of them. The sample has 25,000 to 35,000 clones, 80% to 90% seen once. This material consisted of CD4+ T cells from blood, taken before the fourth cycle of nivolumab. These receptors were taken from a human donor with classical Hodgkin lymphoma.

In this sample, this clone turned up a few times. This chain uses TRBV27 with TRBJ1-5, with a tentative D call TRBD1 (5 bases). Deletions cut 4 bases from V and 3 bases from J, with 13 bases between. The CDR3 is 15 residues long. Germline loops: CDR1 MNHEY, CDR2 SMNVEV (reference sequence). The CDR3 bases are TGTGCCAGCAGTTCCAACGGACAAGCCAATCAGCCCCAGCATTTT. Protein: CASSSNGQANQPQHF.

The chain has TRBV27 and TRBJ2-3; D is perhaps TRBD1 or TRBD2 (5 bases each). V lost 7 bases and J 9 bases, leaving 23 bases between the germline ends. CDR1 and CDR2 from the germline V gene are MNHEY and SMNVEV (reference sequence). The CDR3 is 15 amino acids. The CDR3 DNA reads TGTGCCAGCATCACTCCGGGACCCCTGTCAAGGACGCAGTATTTT. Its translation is CASITPGPLSRTQYF.

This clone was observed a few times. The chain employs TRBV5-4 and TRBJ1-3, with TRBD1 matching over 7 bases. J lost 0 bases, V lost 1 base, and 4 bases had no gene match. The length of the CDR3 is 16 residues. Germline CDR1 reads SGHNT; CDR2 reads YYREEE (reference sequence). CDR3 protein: CASSLNRGSSGNTIYF. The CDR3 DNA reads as TGTGCCAGCAGCTTGAACAGGGGATCCTCTGGAAACACCATATATTTT.

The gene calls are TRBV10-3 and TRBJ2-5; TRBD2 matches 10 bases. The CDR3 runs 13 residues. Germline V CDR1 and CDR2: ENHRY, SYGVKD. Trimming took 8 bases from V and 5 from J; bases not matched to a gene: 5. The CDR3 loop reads CAISSGGAETQYF. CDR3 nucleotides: TGTGCCATCTCAAGCGGGGGGGCTGAGACCCAGTACTTC.

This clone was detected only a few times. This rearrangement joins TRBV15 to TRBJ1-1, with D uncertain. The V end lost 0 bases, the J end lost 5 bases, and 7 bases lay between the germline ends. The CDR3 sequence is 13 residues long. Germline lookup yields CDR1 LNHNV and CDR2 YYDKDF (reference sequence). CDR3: CATSREGRTEAFF. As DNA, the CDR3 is TGTGCCACCAGCAGAGAGGGGAGGACTGAAGCTTTCTTT.

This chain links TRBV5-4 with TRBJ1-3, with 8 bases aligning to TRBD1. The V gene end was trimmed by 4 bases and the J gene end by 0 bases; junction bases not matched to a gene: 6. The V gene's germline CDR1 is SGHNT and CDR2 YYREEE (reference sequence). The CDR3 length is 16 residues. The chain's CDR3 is CASSGGQAFSGNTIYF. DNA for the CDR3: TGTGCCAGCAGCGGGGGACAGGCGTTCTCTGGAAACACCATATATTTT.

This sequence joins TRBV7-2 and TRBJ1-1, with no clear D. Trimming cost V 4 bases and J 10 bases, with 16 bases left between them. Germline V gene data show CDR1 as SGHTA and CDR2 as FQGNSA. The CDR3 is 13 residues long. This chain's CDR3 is CASSWMEGLAAFF. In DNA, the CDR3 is TGTGCCAGCAGCTGGATGGAAGGACTCGCAGCTTTCTTT.

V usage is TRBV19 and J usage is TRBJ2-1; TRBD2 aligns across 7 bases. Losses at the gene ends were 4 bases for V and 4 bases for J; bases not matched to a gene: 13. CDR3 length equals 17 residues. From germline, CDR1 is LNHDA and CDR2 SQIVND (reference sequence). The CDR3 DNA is TGTGCCAGTAGTACCCAGCCTGGGCTAGCGGATTACAATGAGCAGTTCTTC. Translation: CASSTQPGLADYNEQFF. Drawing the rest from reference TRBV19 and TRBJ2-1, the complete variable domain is DGGITQSPKYLFRKEGQNVTLSCEQNLNHDAMYWYRQDPGQGLRLIYYSQIVNDFQKGDIAEGYSVSREKKESFPLTVTSAQKNPTAFYLCASSTQPGLADYNEQFFGPGTRLTVL.

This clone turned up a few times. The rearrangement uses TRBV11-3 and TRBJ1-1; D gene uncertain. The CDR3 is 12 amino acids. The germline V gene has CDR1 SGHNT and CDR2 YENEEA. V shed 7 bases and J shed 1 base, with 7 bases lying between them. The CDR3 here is CASNRPNTEAFF. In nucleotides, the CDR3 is TGTGCCAGCAACAGACCGAACACTGAAGCTTTCTTT.

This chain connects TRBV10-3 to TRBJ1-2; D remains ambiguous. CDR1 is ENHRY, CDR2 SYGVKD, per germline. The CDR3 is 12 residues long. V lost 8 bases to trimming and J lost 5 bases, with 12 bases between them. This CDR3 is CAIAGVEYGYTF. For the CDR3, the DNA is TGTGCCATCGCGGGCGTCGAATATGGCTACACCTTC.

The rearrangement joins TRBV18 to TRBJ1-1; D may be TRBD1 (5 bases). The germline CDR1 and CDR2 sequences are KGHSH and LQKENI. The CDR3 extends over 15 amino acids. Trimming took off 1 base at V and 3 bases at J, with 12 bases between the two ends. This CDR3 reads CASSPQIGGDTEAFF. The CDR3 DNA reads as TGTGCCAGCTCACCACAGATCGGGGGGGACACTGAAGCTTTCTTT. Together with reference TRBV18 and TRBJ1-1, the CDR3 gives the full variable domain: NAGVMQNPRHLVRRRGQEARLRCSPMKGHSHVYWYRQLPEEGLKFMVYLQKENIIDESGMPKERFSAEFPKEGPSILRIQQVVRGDSAAYFCASSPQIGGDTEAFFGQGTRLTVV.

CDR3 in DNA: TGTGCCAGCAGACCGGGACGCCCGGCAGATACGCAGTATTTT. It is translated as CASRPGRPADTQYF. The J gene is TRBJ2-3, the V gene TRBV2; perhaps D is TRBD1 or TRBD2 (5 bases each). The length of the CDR3 is 14 residues. V was shortened by 6 bases and J by 4 bases, with 14 bases between the two germline ends. Looked up from germline, CDR1 is SNHLY and CDR2 is FYNNEI.

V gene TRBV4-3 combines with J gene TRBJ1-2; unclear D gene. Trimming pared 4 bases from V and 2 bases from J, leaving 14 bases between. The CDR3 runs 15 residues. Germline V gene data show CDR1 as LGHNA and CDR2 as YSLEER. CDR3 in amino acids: CASSPGAQPNYGYTF. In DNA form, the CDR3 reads TGCGCCAGCAGCCCAGGAGCCCAACCAAACTATGGCTACACCTTC.

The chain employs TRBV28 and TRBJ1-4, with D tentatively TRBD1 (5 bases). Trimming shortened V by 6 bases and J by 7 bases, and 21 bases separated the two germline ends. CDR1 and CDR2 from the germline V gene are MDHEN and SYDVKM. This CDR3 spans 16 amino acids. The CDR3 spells CASSRLGNRRAEKLFF. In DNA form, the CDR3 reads TGTGCCAGCAGCCGACTGGGGAACAGGAGAGCTGAAAAACTGTTTTTT.

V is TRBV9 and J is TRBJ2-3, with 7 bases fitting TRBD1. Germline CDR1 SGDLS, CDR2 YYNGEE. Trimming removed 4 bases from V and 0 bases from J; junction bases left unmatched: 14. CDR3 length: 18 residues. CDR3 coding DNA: TGTGCCAGCAGCACGAGACAGGGCCACCCCACTAGCACAGATACGCAGTATTTT. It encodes CASSTRQGHPTSTDTQYF.

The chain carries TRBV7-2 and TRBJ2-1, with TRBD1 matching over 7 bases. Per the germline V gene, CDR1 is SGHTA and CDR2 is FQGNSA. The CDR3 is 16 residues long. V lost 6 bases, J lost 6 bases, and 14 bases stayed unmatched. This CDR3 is CASRPPYMGQPNEQFF. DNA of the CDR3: TGTGCCAGCAGACCTCCCTACATGGGACAGCCCAATGAGCAGTTCTTC.

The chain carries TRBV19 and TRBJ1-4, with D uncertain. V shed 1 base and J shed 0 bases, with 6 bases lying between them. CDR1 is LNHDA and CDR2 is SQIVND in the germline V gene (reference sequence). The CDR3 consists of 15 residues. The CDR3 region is CASSIATATNEKLFF. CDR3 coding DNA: TGTGCCAGTAGTATAGCAACAGCAACTAATGAAAAACTGTTTTTT.

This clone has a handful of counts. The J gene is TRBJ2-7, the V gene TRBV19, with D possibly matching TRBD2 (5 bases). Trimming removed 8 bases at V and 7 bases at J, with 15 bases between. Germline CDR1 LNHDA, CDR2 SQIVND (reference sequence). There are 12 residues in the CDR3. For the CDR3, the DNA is TGTGCCAGTCGGGGAAACCAAGAAGAGCAGTACTTC. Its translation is CASRGNQEEQYF.

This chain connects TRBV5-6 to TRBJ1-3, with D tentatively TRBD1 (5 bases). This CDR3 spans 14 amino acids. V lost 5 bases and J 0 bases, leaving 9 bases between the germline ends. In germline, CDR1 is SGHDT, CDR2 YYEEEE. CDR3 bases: TGTGCCAGCAGGGGAGGGGCCTCTGGAAACACCATATATTTT. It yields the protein CASRGGASGNTIYF.

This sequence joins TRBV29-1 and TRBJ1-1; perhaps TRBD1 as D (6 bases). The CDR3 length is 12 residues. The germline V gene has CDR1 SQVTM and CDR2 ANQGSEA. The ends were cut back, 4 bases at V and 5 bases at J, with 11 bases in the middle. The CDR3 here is CSVAGRGTEAFF. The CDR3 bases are TGCAGCGTTGCAGGGAGGGGGACTGAAGCTTTCTTT.

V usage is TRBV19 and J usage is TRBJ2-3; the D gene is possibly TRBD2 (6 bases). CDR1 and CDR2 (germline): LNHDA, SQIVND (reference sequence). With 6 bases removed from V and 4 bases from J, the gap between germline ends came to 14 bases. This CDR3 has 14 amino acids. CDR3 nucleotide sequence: TGTGCCAGTAGGCGCTTGGGGGAGGCAGATACGCAGTATTTT. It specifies CASRRLGEADTQYF.

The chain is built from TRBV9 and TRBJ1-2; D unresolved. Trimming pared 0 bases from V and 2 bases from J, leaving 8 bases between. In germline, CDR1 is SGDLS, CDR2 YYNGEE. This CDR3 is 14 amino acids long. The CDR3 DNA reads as TGTGCCAGCAGCGTAGGTGGTCAGAACTATGGCTACACCTTC. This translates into CASSVGGQNYGYTF.

The CDR3 spells CASSRPRGATGELFF. The CDR3 DNA sequence: TGTGCCAGCAGCAGACCCAGGGGCGCGACCGGGGAGCTGTTTTTT. The V call is TRBV7-9, the J call TRBJ2-2; tentative D call: TRBD1 (6 bases). From germline, CDR1 is SEHNR and CDR2 FQNEAQ (reference sequence). The CDR3 totals 15 residues. V gave up 5 bases and J gave up 5 bases, with 15 bases separating them.

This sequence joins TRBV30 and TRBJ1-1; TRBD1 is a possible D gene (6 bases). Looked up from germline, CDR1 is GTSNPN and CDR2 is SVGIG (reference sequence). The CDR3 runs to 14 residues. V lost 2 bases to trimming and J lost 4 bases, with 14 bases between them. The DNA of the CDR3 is TGTGCCTGGAGTAACACAGGGAGGAGCACTGAAGCTTTCTTT. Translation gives CAWSNTGRSTEAFF.

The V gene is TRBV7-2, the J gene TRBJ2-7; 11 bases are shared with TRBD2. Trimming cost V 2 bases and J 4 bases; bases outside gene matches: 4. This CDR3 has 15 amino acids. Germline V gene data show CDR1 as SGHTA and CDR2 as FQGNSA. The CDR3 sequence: CASSLTSGGPYEQYF. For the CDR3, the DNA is TGTGCCAGCAGCTTAACTAGCGGGGGCCCTTACGAGCAGTACTTC.

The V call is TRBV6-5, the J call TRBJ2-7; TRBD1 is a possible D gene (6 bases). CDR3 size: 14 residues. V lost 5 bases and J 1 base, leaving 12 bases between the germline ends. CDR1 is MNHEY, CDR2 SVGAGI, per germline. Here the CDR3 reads CASSRQDQSYEQYF. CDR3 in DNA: TGTGCCAGCAGTCGACAGGACCAGTCCTACGAGCAGTACTTC.

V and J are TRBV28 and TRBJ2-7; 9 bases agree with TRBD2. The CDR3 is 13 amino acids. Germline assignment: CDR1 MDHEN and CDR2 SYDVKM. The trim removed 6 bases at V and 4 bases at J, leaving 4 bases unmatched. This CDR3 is CASRPTSGYEQYF. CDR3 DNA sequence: TGTGCCAGCAGACCGACTAGCGGATACGAGCAGTACTTC.

CDR3 bases: TGTGCCAGCAGCAACAGGGGGTCGCTTGAAAAACTGTTTTTT. Translation gives CASSNRGSLEKLFF. The chain uses TRBV7-9 and TRBJ1-4; TRBD1 matches 8 bases. Looked up from germline, CDR1 is SEHNR and CDR2 is FQNEAQ (reference sequence). V dropped 5 bases and J dropped 7; count of bases not matched to a gene: 6. The CDR3 length is 14 residues.

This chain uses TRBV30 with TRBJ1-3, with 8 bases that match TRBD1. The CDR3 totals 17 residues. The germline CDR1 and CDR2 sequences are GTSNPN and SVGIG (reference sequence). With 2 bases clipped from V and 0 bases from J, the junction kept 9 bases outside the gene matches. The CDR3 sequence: CAWSWPGQELSGNTIYF. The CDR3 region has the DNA TGTGCCTGGAGTTGGCCGGGACAGGAGCTCTCTGGAAACACCATATATTTT.

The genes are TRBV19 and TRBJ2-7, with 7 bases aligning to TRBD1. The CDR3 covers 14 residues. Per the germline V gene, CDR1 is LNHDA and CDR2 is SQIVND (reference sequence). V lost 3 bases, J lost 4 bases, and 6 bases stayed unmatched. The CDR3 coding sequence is TGTGCCAGTAGTATTGGGGACAGCTCTTACGAGCAGTACTTC. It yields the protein CASSIGDSSYEQYF. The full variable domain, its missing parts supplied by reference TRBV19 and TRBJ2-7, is DGGITQSPKYLFRKEGQNVTLSCEQNLNHDAMYWYRQDPGQGLRLIYYSQIVNDFQKGDIAEGYSVSREKKESFPLTVTSAQKNPTAFYLCASSIGDSSYEQYFGPGTRLTVT.